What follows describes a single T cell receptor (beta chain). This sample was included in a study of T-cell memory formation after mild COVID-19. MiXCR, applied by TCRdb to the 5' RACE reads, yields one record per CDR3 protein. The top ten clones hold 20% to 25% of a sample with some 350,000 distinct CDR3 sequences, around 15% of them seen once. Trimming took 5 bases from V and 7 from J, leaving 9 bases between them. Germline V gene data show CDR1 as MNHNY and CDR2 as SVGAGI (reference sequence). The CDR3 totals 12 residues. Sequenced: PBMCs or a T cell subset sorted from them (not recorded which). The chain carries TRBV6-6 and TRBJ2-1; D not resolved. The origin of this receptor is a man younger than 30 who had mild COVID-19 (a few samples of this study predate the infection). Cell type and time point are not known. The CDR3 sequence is CASSHVRNEQFF. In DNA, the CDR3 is TGTGCCAGCAGTCACGTGAGGAATGAGCAGTTCTTC.